The 9 T cell receptor beta chains below were found in one sample sequenced in a study of CD8 T cells in Susac syndrome. Random hexamers primed reverse transcription of about 0.45 to 1 ug RNA. TCRdb used MiXCR to reprocess the immunoSEQ multiplex PCR reads, holding one entry per CDR3 protein. The data hold fewer than 80,000 distinct CDR3 sequences, with approximately 94% observed a single time. Sequencing was done on a sample of CD8+ T cells from PBMCs. The source of these receptors is a human donor with multiple sclerosis.

Note on this clonotype: Because the CDR3 is missing its conserved closing phenylalanine or tryptophan, this is likely a read error. The chain combines TRBV7-3 with TRBJ1-6, with TRBD1 as a possible D gene (6 bases). The ends were cut back, 6 bases at V and 7 bases at J, with 16 bases in the middle. The germline V gene has CDR1 SGHTA and CDR2 FQGTGA. CDR3 length equals 15 residues. CDR3 in DNA: TGTGCCAGCAGATCCTTAGACAGGACGAATTCACCCCTCCACTAT. The encoded protein is CASRSLDRTNSPLHY.

The chain is built from TRBV12-5 and TRBJ2-7; the D is unclear. Per germline, CDR1 LGHNT and CDR2 FRNRAP. The CDR3 extends over 13 amino acids. The V gene lost 1 base and the J gene lost 0 bases, with 4 bases spanning the gap. CDR3 in DNA: TGTGCTAGTGGTTTGGAAGACTCCTACGAGCAGTACTTC. Its translation is CASGLEDSYEQYF.

The chain uses TRBV28 and TRBJ2-7; D may be TRBD1 (6 bases). The CDR3 is made up of 13 amino acids. Germline-derived CDR1 and CDR2 are MDHEN and SYDVKM. Trimming shortened V by 11 bases and J by 0 bases, and 14 bases separated the two germline ends. CDR3 coding DNA: TGTGCCTCCTCCCGCAGGGGCTCCTACGAGCAGTACTTC. Its protein product is CASSRRGSYEQYF.

The chain employs TRBV28 and TRBJ1-2; D is ambiguous. Germline assignment: CDR1 MDHEN and CDR2 SYDVKM. CDR3 length: 15 amino acids. Deletions cut 6 bases from V and 1 base from J, with 15 bases between. CDR3 coding DNA: TGTGCCAGCAGCCCGTCCCTGACAAGTAACTATGGCTACACCTTC. Protein product: CASSPSLTSNYGYTF.

V usage is TRBV7-9 and J usage is TRBJ2-3; TRBD1 might be the D (6 bases). CDR3 size: 17 residues. Germline loops: CDR1 SEHNR, CDR2 FQNEAQ (reference sequence). V lost 5 bases and J 3 bases, leaving 21 bases between the germline ends. CDR3 loop: CASSLAPWQGRTDTQYF. The CDR3 DNA is TGTGCCAGCAGCCTGGCCCCATGGCAGGGGAGAACAGATACGCAGTATTTT.

The rearrangement joins TRBV30 to TRBJ1-1, with TRBD1 identical over 7 bases. V lost 5 bases to trimming and J lost 5 bases; unmatched junction nucleotides: 2. The CDR3 extends over 11 amino acids. Germline V lookup: CDR1 GTSNPN, CDR2 SVGIG (reference sequence). In nucleotides, the CDR3 is TGTGCCTGGGACAGGGAGACTGAAGCTTTCTTT. This codes for CAWDRETEAFF.

In its sample, this clonotype was seen once. This chain links TRBV13 with TRBJ2-5; TRBD1 matches 8 bases. This CDR3 has 14 residues. Germline CDR1 reads PRHDT; CDR2 reads FYEKMQ (reference sequence). J was trimmed by 4 bases and V by 7 bases; bases with no gene match: 8. CDR3 coding DNA: TGTGCCAGCAACTCTGGGACAGGACGAGAGACCCAGTACTTC. This encodes CASNSGTGRETQYF.

J is TRBJ2-7 and V is TRBV28; 8 bases fit TRBD2. The CDR3 runs 13 residues. With V trimmed by 5 bases and J by 6 bases, 6 bases remained unmatched. Germline V gene lookup returns CDR1 MDHEN and CDR2 SYDVKM. CDR3 amino acids: CASSPGLGAEQYF. The CDR3 DNA follows: TGTGCCAGCAGTCCGGGACTAGGGGCCGAGCAGTACTTC.

The V and J genes are TRBV12-3 or TRBV12-4 and TRBJ2-3; maybe TRBD1 (5 bases). V was pared by 6 bases and J by 3 bases, with 7 bases between. The CDR3 covers 12 residues. Here the CDR3 DNA reads TGTGCCAGCAGGGCAGGGACAGATACGCAGTATTTT. This sequence encodes CASRAGTDTQYF.